The clone carrying this T cell receptor beta chain has only a few counts. Its specificity is unknown. The source of the sample is a study of vaccination and CD4 T cells after COVID-19. With 3 bases clipped from V and 12 bases from J, the junction kept 11 bases outside the gene matches. The CDR3 loop spans 15 amino acids. In germline, CDR1 is LNHDA, CDR2 SQIVND (reference sequence). The Oncomine TCR Beta short-read assay was what sequenced the DNA obtained from cultured CD4+ T cells. Via MiXCR, TCRdb re-called the PCR reads, giving one row per CDR3 protein. The sample records around 4,000 distinct CDR3 sequences, around 26% being singletons. The treatment: roughly 10-day PBMC culture with coronavirus spike peptide pools or control peptides (ViraFEST assay). The collection of CD4+ T cells from the unexposed donor took place before the COVID-19 pandemic (2011-2018).

The clonotype originates from a human donor in good health. The sequenced material came from CD4+ T cells from blood, cultured in vitro. This sequence joins TRBV19 and TRBJ1-6; 7 bases are a match to TRBD1. CDR3 amino acids: CASSISGPQGGPLHF. The CDR3 nucleotides read TGTGCCAGTAGTATTTCGGGCCCGCAGGGGGGACCCCTCCACTTT.